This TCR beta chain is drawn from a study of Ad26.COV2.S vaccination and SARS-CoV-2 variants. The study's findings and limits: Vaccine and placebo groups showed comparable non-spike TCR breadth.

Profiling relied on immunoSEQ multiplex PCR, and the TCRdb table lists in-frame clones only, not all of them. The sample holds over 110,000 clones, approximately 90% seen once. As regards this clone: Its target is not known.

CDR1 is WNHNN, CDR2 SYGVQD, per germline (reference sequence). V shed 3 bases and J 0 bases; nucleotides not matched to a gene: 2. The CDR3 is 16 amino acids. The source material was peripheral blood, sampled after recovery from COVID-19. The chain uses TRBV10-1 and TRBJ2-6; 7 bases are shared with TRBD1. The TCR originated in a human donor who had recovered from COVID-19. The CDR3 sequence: CASSDSGGSGANVLTF. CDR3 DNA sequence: TGCGCCAGCAGTGATTCAGGGGGCTCTGGGGCCAACGTCCTGACTTTC.